This TCR beta chain was identified during a study of T cell responses to AZD1222 COVID-19 vaccine. Study-wide points: Among spike-specific TCRs, nearly half reportedly target unmutated variant regions. Dominant at 160-218 and 743-854, vaccine-associated CD4 TCRs also spanned spike.

To note about this clone: The target antigen is unknown.

The CDR3 totals 12 residues. Germline values: CDR1 GTSNPN, CDR2 SVGIG (reference sequence). V shed 5 bases and J 4 bases; nucleotides not matched to a gene: 4. Profiled with immunoSEQ multiplex PCR; TCRdb holds only in-frame clones, not every one. The sample consists of 200,000 or so clones, 90% to 95% of them appearing once. This clonotype originated in an adult in good health. The chain couples TRBV30 to TRBJ1-2; 7 positions agree with TRBD1. Specimen: peripheral blood, collected on day 0 of AZD1222 vaccination. CDR3: CAWSQGPYGYTF. The CDR3, as DNA: TGTGCCTGGTCACAGGGGCCCTATGGCTACACCTTC.